These T cell receptor beta chains were read from a single sample in a study of CD8+CD57+ T cells in acquired aplastic anemia. TCRdb called the reads again in MiXCR, with one record for every CDR3 protein. The sample consists of a few hundred thousand distinct CDR3 sequences, 56% of them appearing once. The sequenced material came from sorted CD4+, CD8+, or CD8+CD57+ T cells (not recorded which) from PBMCs. Receptors were obtained from a human donor with aplastic anemia. The CDR3 runs from the conserved cysteine through the conserved F or W. Each record gives: D gene, clone size, J gene, V gene, CDR3 protein, CDR3 DNA. D genes are given only for firm matches. Clone size is not always given. Where it is, it says once, few, many or a class for expanded clones.

-,many,TRBJ1-2,TRBV3-1,CASSQMEQGNYGYTF,TGTGCCAGCAGCCAAATGGAACAGGGCAACTATGGCTACACCTTC
-,-,TRBJ1-1,TRBV5-4,CASSLAGGSPFTEAFF,TGTGCCAGCAGCTTGGCCGGGGGCAGCCCCTTTACTGAAGCTTTCTTT
TRBD2,many,TRBJ2-1,TRBV5-1,CAGSSDPGLAGGRRDNEQFF,TGCGCCGGCAGCTCCGATCCGGGACTAGCGGGGGGACGCCGGGACAATGAGCAGTTCTTC
TRBD1,once,TRBJ2-5,TRBV24-1,CATSDPGTGVETQYF,TGTGCCACCAGTGACCCCGGGACAGGGGTCGAGACCCAGTACTTC
-,once,TRBJ1-2,TRBV10-2,CASSESGPRGHYGYTF,TGCGCCAGCAGTGAGTCTGGTCCCAGAGGACACTATGGCTACACCTTC
TRBD1,-,TRBJ1-5,TRBV15,CATSRGQSNQPQHF,TGTGCCACCAGCAGGGGACAGAGCAATCAGCCCCAGCATTTT
TRBD1,many,TRBJ1-1,TRBV29-1,CSIQGPTGGQAFF,TGCAGCATACAGGGACCGACAGGGGGCCAAGCTTTCTTT
-,many,TRBJ1-1,TRBV11-2,CASSLEYSTEAFF,TGTGCCAGCAGCTTAGAATATAGTACTGAAGCTTTCTTT
TRBD1,-,TRBJ2-5,TRBV15,CATSIDRGRETQYF,TGTGCCACCAGCATAGACAGGGGAAGAGAGACCCAGTACTTC
-,-,TRBJ1-3,TRBV2,CASSTSISSGNTIYF,TGTGCCAGCAGTACGAGTATCAGCTCTGGAAACACCATATATTTT
TRBD2,-,TRBJ2-7,TRBV7-9,CASSLDPGRESNEQYF,TGTGCCAGCAGCTTAGACCCAGGGCGGGAGTCGAACGAGCAGTACTTC
-,few,TRBJ2-1,TRBV12-3/TRBV12-4,CASIESGFWEQFF,TGTGCCAGCATAGAGTCGGGGTTTTGGGAGCAGTTCTTC
-,many,TRBJ1-2,TRBV6-2/TRBV6-3,CASSYPPGPTAYGYTF,TGTGCCAGCAGTTACCCCCCCGGGCCAACGGCCTATGGCTACACCTTC
-,-,TRBJ2-7,TRBV7-3,CASSVTAGIVPYEQYF,TGTGCCAGCAGCGTAACTGCCGGGATAGTACCCTACGAGCAGTACTTC
-,-,TRBJ2-7,TRBV20-1,CSARELRSYEQYF,TGCAGTGCTAGAGAACTGAGGTCCTACGAGCAGTACTTC
-,few,TRBJ1-1,TRBV20-1,CSVHQTTGAFF,TGCAGCGTCCACCAAACGACTGGGGCTTTCTTT
TRBD2,-,TRBJ2-1,TRBV20-1,CSAAGLAGGNNEQFF,TGCAGTGCCGCGGGACTAGCGGGAGGTAACAATGAGCAGTTCTTC
-,few,TRBJ2-3,TRBV7-8,CASSLKRDSTDTQYF,TGTGCCAGCAGCTTAAAACGGGACAGCACAGATACGCAGTATTTT
-,-,TRBJ2-7,TRBV19,CARQTRGPYEQYF,TGTGCCAGACAGACACGAGGCCCCTACGAGCAGTACTTC
-,few,TRBJ1-1,TRBV12-3/TRBV12-4,CASSLPPGEVFF,TGTGCCAGCAGTTTACCTCCAGGGGAAGTTTTCTTT
TRBD1,many,TRBJ1-5,TRBV6-2/TRBV6-3,CASSLQGLSNQPQHF,TGTGCCAGCAGTCTACAGGGGTTAAGCAATCAGCCCCAGCATTTT
-,many,TRBJ1-2,TRBV4-1,CASSQDLWGGGYTF,TGCGCCAGCAGCCAAGATCTATGGGGCGGGGGCTACACCTTC
-,-,TRBJ1-5,TRBV20-1,CSAREPVHSNQPQHF,TGCAGTGCTAGAGAGCCGGTTCATAGCAATCAGCCCCAGCATTTT
-,-,TRBJ2-2,TRBV12-3/TRBV12-4,CAISAEPTGELFF,TGTGCCATCAGTGCGGAACCCACCGGGGAGCTGTTTTTT
-,many,TRBJ2-2,TRBV5-8,CASTSGTANTGELFF,TGTGCCAGCACCTCCGGGACTGCGAACACCGGGGAGCTGTTTTTT
-,-,TRBJ1-2,TRBV7-9,CASSLVGGMGYGYTF,TGTGCCAGCAGCTTAGTAGGCGGAATGGGCTATGGCTACACCTTC
-,-,TRBJ2-2,TRBV7-9,CASSLRLTTGELFF,TGTGCCAGCAGCTTAAGGCTTACTACCGGGGAGCTGTTTTTT
-,many,TRBJ1-4,TRBV6-1,CASSRDGVREKLFF,TGTGCCAGCAGCCGGGACGGAGTCAGGGAAAAACTGTTTTTT
-,many,TRBJ1-5,TRBV6-6,CASRLGLGRPQHF,TGTGCCAGCAGACTGGGCCTAGGGAGGCCCCAGCATTTT
TRBD1,few,TRBJ2-7,TRBV2,CASSEKRTGPNYEQYF,TGTGCCAGCAGTGAAAAGCGGACAGGCCCAAACTACGAGCAGTACTTC
-,many,TRBJ2-5,TRBV11-3,CASSLTAGSQETQYF,TGTGCCAGCAGCTTAACGGCGGGCTCACAAGAGACCCAGTACTTC
TRBD2,-,TRBJ2-3,TRBV7-7,CASSAGLAASTDTQYF,TGTGCCAGCAGCGCCGGACTAGCGGCTAGCACAGATACGCAGTATTTT
-,many,TRBJ2-7,TRBV12-3/TRBV12-4,CASNLQGLPYEQYF,TGTGCCAGCAACCTACAGGGTTTACCCTACGAGCAGTACTTC
-,-,TRBJ2-7,TRBV7-9,CASSADWQPYEQYF,TGTGCCAGCAGTGCGGACTGGCAGCCCTACGAGCAGTACTTC
TRBD1,few,TRBJ2-7,TRBV5-8,CASSGTGDAYEQYF,TGTGCCAGCAGCGGGACAGGGGACGCCTACGAGCAGTACTTC
TRBD2,-,TRBJ2-1,TRBV20-1,CSARTSGGSNEQFF,TGCAGTGCTCGTACTAGCGGGGGGTCCAATGAGCAGTTCTTC
TRBD1,many,TRBJ2-1,TRBV7-2,CASSSHGGQGAPLYNEQFF,TGTGCCAGCAGCTCACATGGGGGACAGGGGGCCCCGCTCTACAATGAGCAGTTCTTC
TRBD1,many,TRBJ1-1,TRBV5-1,CASSPGTVHTEAFF,TGCGCCAGCAGCCCCGGGACAGTCCACACTGAAGCTTTCTTT
TRBD1,-,TRBJ2-7,TRBV10-1,CASRTPGQGYEQYF,TGCGCCAGCAGGACACCGGGACAGGGCTACGAGCAGTACTTC
-,-,TRBJ2-5,TRBV20-1,CSARGTAQETQYF,TGCAGTGCTAGAGGGACAGCCCAAGAGACCCAGTACTTC
TRBD1,-,TRBJ2-7,TRBV5-6,CASSLIGDRVVNEQYF,TGTGCCAGCAGCTTGATCGGGGACAGGGTAGTTAACGAGCAGTACTTC
TRBD2,-,TRBJ2-3,TRBV7-2,CASSLSGRLLVTDTQYF,TGTGCCAGCAGTTTAAGCGGGAGGCTTCTCGTCACAGATACGCAGTATTTT
-,few,TRBJ1-4,TRBV24-1,CATIDEKLFF,TGTGCCACCATAGATGAAAAACTGTTTTTT
TRBD1,-,TRBJ1-5,TRBV6-1,CASSEGGTGARVQHF,TGTGCCAGCAGTGAAGGGGGGACAGGGGCAAGGGTCCAGCATTTT